These 23 T cell receptor beta chains share one sample of origin, sequenced in a study of shared clonotypes between healthy human individuals (dated by TCRdb to 2020 to 2021). Libraries were built with the immunoSEQ multiplex PCR assay. Sourced from immuneACCESS, this table was stored by TCRdb with only in-frame sequences that have V and J called. A share of the clones is absent; for the studies checked, an unresolved V gene accounts for under half, and the remainder has no known explanation. The sample profile shows approximately 2,000,000 clones; around 92% of them were found once. The ten largest clones capture approximately 0.39% of the sample. Sequenced: naive CD4+ T cells from PBMCs. Taken with the paper, the label for cell subset or site translates to: CD45RA+ positively selected. The source of these receptors is a man younger than 30 in good health. Some clones in this sample may be carry-over from other donors' samples.

The V and J genes are TRBV6-5 and TRBJ1-2; a weak D match, TRBD1 (5 bases). The germline V and J ends were trimmed by 5 bases and 1 base, with 11 bases remaining between them. Looked up from germline, CDR1 is MNHEY and CDR2 is SVGAGI. The CDR3 consists of 14 residues. The CDR3 DNA reads TGTGCCAGCAGTAGAAGACAGATTAACTATGGCTACACCTTC. Translated: CASSRRQINYGYTF.

The chain has TRBV11-3 and TRBJ2-5; TRBD2 matches at 12 bases. The CDR3 totals 15 residues. Germline CDR1 reads SGHNT; CDR2 reads YENEEA. The ends lost 6 bases at V and 3 bases at J; junction bases unmatched: 5. In DNA, the CDR3 is TGTGCCAGCAGTACCGGACTAGCGGGGAAAGAGACCCAGTACTTC. This codes for CASSTGLAGKETQYF.

This rearrangement joins TRBV28 to TRBJ1-5; D gene ambiguous. The CDR3 totals 13 residues. CDR1 and CDR2 from the germline V gene are MDHEN and SYDVKM. Trimming took off 4 bases at V and 0 bases at J, with 4 bases between the two ends. This chain's CDR3 is CASSWGSNQPQHF. The DNA of the CDR3 is TGTGCCAGCAGTTGGGGTAGCAATCAGCCCCAGCATTTT.

J is TRBJ1-3 and V is TRBV5-6; no clear D gene. Trimming pared 0 bases from V and 0 bases from J, leaving 7 bases between. Germline V gene lookup returns CDR1 SGHDT and CDR2 YYEEEE. The CDR3 runs 15 residues. The CDR3 nucleotides are TGTGCCAGCAGCTTGGGACCTTTCTCTGGAAACACCATATATTTT. This sequence encodes CASSLGPFSGNTIYF.

In its sample, this clone was seen a few times. DNA of the CDR3: TGTGCCAGAGGAGGCTACACCTTC. This codes for CARGGYTF. The chain carries TRBV7-9 and TRBJ1-2; D ambiguous. V was shortened by 9 bases and J by 8 bases, with 4 bases between the two germline ends. Germline assignment: CDR1 SEHNR and CDR2 FQNEAQ (reference sequence). CDR3 size: 8 residues.

The chain uses TRBV9 and TRBJ2-2; D might be TRBD2 (5 bases). Trimming pared 3 bases from V and 5 bases from J, leaving 14 bases between. Per the germline V gene, CDR1 is SGDLS and CDR2 is YYNGEE. The CDR3 has 15 amino acids. The CDR3 DNA reads TGTGCCAGCAGCGGTACTAGTATAAGTACCGGGGAGCTGTTTTTT. The encoded protein is CASSGTSISTGELFF.

The rearrangement uses TRBV18 and TRBJ1-1; 8 nucleotides agree with TRBD1. The CDR3 is made up of 15 amino acids. The germline V gene has CDR1 KGHSH and CDR2 LQKENI. J lost 7 bases, V lost 0 bases, and 7 bases had no gene match. The CDR3 bases are TGTGCCAGCTCACCACCGGCCTTAGACAGGGGTGAAGCTTTCTTT. Translated: CASSPPALDRGEAFF.

The chain joins TRBV18 to TRBJ2-7, with D possibly matching TRBD2 (5 bases). The CDR3 is 15 residues long. With 3 bases removed from V and 2 bases from J, the gap between germline ends came to 14 bases. The V gene's germline CDR1 is KGHSH and CDR2 LQKENI. The CDR3 DNA reads as TGTGCCAGCTCACCTCAGAGGGATTTACCCTACGAGCAGTACTTC. It specifies CASSPQRDLPYEQYF.

The chain is built from TRBV29-1 and TRBJ1-5; a weak D match, TRBD1 (5 bases). From germline, CDR1 is SQVTM and CDR2 ANQGSEA. CDR3 length: 13 residues. Trimming took 1 base from V and 7 from J, leaving 11 bases between them. The CDR3 DNA sequence: TGCAGCGTTGAAGCGGGGGTTGGCCAGCCCCAGCATTTT. It encodes CSVEAGVGQPQHF. The full variable domain, its missing parts supplied by reference TRBV29-1 and TRBJ1-5, is SAVISQKPSRDICQRGTSLTIQCQVDSQVTMMFWYRQQPGQSLTLIATANQGSEATYESGFVIDKFPISRPNLTFSTLTVSNMSPEDSSIYLCSVEAGVGQPQHFGDGTRLSIL.

The rearrangement links TRBV28 to TRBJ2-7; TRBD1 aligns across 8 bases. This CDR3 is 14 amino acids long. With V trimmed by 3 bases and J by 9 bases, 10 bases remained unmatched. CDR1 is MDHEN, CDR2 SYDVKM, per germline. CDR3 in DNA: TGTGCCAGCAGTTTCCTAGGACAGGGTGTGGGGCAGTACTTC. Protein sequence: CASSFLGQGVGQYF. Full variable domain (remainder filled in from reference TRBV28 and TRBJ2-7): DVKVTQSSRYLVKRTGEKVFLECVQDMDHENMFWYRQDPGLGLRLIYFSYDVKMKEKGDIPEGYSVSREKKERFSLILESASTNQTSMYLCASSFLGQGVGQYFGPGTRLTVT.

To note about this clone: Additional DNA sequences in this sample encode the identical CDR3. V gene TRBV9 combines with J gene TRBJ1-1; D ambiguous. The germline gives CDR1 SGDLS, CDR2 YYNGEE. Deletions cut 0 bases from V and 5 bases from J, with 8 bases between. The CDR3 sequence is 13 residues long. In DNA, the CDR3 is TGTGCCAGCAGCGTAGACTTAGGGACTGAAGCTTTCTTT. Residues: CASSVDLGTEAFF.

The gene calls are TRBV18 and TRBJ1-3; 9 bases align to TRBD1. The germline CDR1 and CDR2 sequences are KGHSH and LQKENI. V trimming: 3 bases; J trimming: 2 bases; junction bases outside the gene matches: 2. This CDR3 has 15 amino acids. The CDR3 nucleotides read TGTGCCAGCTCACCGTGGACAGGGGCTGGAAACACCATATATTTT. Translation gives CASSPWTGAGNTIYF. Combining the CDR3 with reference TRBV18 and TRBJ1-3 gives the whole variable domain NAGVMQNPRHLVRRRGQEARLRCSPMKGHSHVYWYRQLPEEGLKFMVYLQKENIIDESGMPKERFSAEFPKEGPSILRIQQVVRGDSAAYFCASSPWTGAGNTIYFGEGSWLTVV.

V usage is TRBV11-2 and J usage is TRBJ1-4; D is unclear. CDR3 length: 16 amino acids. Germline CDR1 reads SGHAT; CDR2 reads FQNNGV. V lost 2 bases and J 0 bases, leaving 10 bases between the germline ends. CDR3 residues: CASSLSRGSTNEKLFF. In DNA, the CDR3 is TGTGCCAGCAGCTTAAGTCGAGGATCAACTAATGAAAAACTGTTTTTT.

The V call is TRBV7-8, the J call TRBJ2-7; 8 bases are shared with TRBD2. V was pared by 4 bases and J by 3 bases, with 5 bases of the junction left unmatched. The CDR3 runs to 14 residues. CDR1 and CDR2 from the germline V gene are SGHVS and FQNEAQ. The CDR3 is CASSWASGLYEQYF. As DNA, the CDR3 is TGTGCCAGCAGCTGGGCTAGCGGGCTCTACGAGCAGTACTTC. The full variable domain, rest sourced from reference TRBV7-8 and TRBJ2-7, is GAGVSQSPRYKVAKRGQDVALRCDPISGHVSLFWYQQALGQGPEFLTYFQNEAQLDKSGLPSDRFFAERPEGSVSTLKIQRTQQEDSAVYLCASSWASGLYEQYFGPGTRLTVT.

The chain combines TRBV19 with TRBJ2-5; D could derive from TRBD1 or TRBD2 (7 bases each). This CDR3 has 15 amino acids. The germline V gene encodes CDR1 LNHDA and CDR2 SQIVND (reference sequence). Trimming took off 7 bases at V and 5 bases at J, with 20 bases between the two ends. The CDR3 DNA is TGTGCCAGTACCCCAGGGGAGGGGGCGCGGGAGACCCAGTACTTC. This gives the protein CASTPGEGARETQYF.

V and J are TRBV5-1 and TRBJ2-3; D gene unclear. The V gene lost 7 bases and the J gene lost 0 bases, with 12 bases spanning the gap. Germline-derived CDR1 and CDR2 are SGHRS and YFSETQ. The CDR3 runs 14 residues. CDR3 amino acids: CASRDPSSTDTQYF. DNA for the CDR3: TGCGCCAGCCGAGACCCCTCTAGCACAGATACGCAGTATTTT.

This chain joins TRBV2 and TRBJ2-3; a weak D match, TRBD1 (6 bases). Trimming stripped 5 bases from V and 3 bases from J, with 12 bases between. Germline V CDR1 and CDR2: SNHLY, FYNNEI. The CDR3 sequence is 14 residues long. DNA for the CDR3: TGTGCCAGCAGTTTACAGGGCGCGACAGATACGCAGTATTTT. It is translated as CASSLQGATDTQYF.

This clone appeared a single time. The chain carries TRBV23-1 and TRBJ1-4; TRBD1 is a possible D gene (5 bases). TRBV23-1 is identified as an open reading frame with a role that is uncertain. The CDR3 extends over 13 amino acids. The ends were cut back, 7 bases at V and 7 bases at J, with 13 bases in the middle. CDR3 nucleotides: TGCGCCAGCATTCTAGGGGTTGGTGAAAAACTGTTTTTT. Protein: CASILGVGEKLFF.

The rearrangement uses TRBV19 and TRBJ2-7, with unresolved D. From germline, CDR1 is LNHDA and CDR2 SQIVND (reference sequence). This CDR3 comprises 16 residues. V dropped 6 bases and J dropped 3 bases, with 21 bases sitting between them. This chain's CDR3 is CASSPKTRYSYYEQYF. Here the CDR3 DNA reads TGTGCCAGTAGCCCCAAGACCAGGTACAGCTACTACGAGCAGTACTTC.

The chain has TRBV7-3 and TRBJ2-7; TRBD2 agrees at 9 bases. CDR1 and CDR2 (germline): SGHTA, FQGTGA. The ends lost 3 bases at V and 0 bases at J; junction bases unmatched: 3. The CDR3 has 15 residues. CDR3 nucleotides: TGTGCCAGCAGCTTCCTTAGCGGGAGCTCCTACGAGCAGTACTTC. Translation: CASSFLSGSSYEQYF.

The chain joins TRBV15 to TRBJ2-3, with a possible D match to TRBD2 (6 bases). Per germline, CDR1 LNHNV and CDR2 YYDKDF (reference sequence). This CDR3 has 15 residues. The V end lost 1 base, the J end lost 3 bases, and 11 bases lay between the germline ends. The CDR3 loop reads CATSRGSGVTDTQYF. The CDR3 nucleotides read TGTGCCACCAGCAGAGGTAGCGGAGTAACAGATACGCAGTATTTT.

A note on this clone: At one of its ends the junction is not consistent with the germline gene, which may arise from a read error. The rearrangement joins TRBV4-2 to TRBJ2-3; D remains ambiguous. The CDR3 is made up of 15 amino acids. The germline V gene has CDR1 LGHNA and CDR2 YNFKEQ. CDR3 DNA sequence: TGTGCCAGCACCCAAAGCATAATGGGCACAGATACGCAGTATTTT. Its translation: CASTQSIMGTDTQYF.

The CDR3 protein is CASSLEGEGTGVPYEQYF. Written as DNA, the CDR3 is TGTGCCAGCAGTTTGGAAGGGGAGGGGACAGGGGTTCCCTACGAGCAGTACTTC. The chain links TRBV28 to TRBJ2-7; 10 bases map to TRBD1. With 3 bases clipped from V and 2 bases from J, the junction kept 13 bases outside the gene matches. Germline V gene lookup returns CDR1 MDHEN and CDR2 SYDVKM. CDR3 length: 18 residues.